This record covers a single TCR beta chain. This clonotype was recorded many times. The clone's antigen remains unknown. The input lacks base qualities; no much larger clone sits a single base away. The data belong to a study of neurological immune-mediated disorders (dated 2019 in TCRdb). About the study as a whole: Among the roughly 34 multiple sclerosis patients, relapsing-remitting MS was present in some 31 and secondary progressive MS was present in 3. Peripheral blood TCR-beta repertoires from HTLV-I-associated myelopathy (HAM/TSP) patients, multiple sclerosis patients and healthy controls were compared by UMI-based sequencing. The cohort comprised 60 to 75 subjects: roughly 15 HAM/TSP patients, 35 or so multiple sclerosis patients and about 20 healthy controls. The approximately 100 TCR-beta libraries included longitudinal samples, technical triplicates and paired sorted CD4+ and CD8+ T-cell subsets alongside PBMC samples.

General conclusions and limits of the study: Across subjects, expanded clones never shared an identical CDR3 amino acid sequence, which suggests that the TCR-beta repertoires in every group were private. In a phylogenetic analysis, the repertoires of 18 out of 34 MS patients fell into a single cluster of related CDR3 sequences, pointing to a possible signature at the repertoire level. TCR clonal expansion was highest in HAM/TSP patients and lowest in MS patients, with MS patients falling below even healthy controls. No association of the MS cluster with clinical or MRI features was observed, and the need for larger cohorts was stated by the authors.

To synthesize cDNA, template-switch 5'RACE was performed with a primer carrying a 10-nucleotide random unique molecular identifier so that each TCR transcript was tagged. Every sequencing run yielded over 190 million TCR-beta sequences covering 15-18 subjects. The RNeasy kit was used for extraction of total RNA. The KAPA Real-time Library Amplification kit was used to amplify TCR-beta VDJ regions with primers targeting the TCR constant region and the 5'RACE anchor. A first PCR added sample indexes and Illumina adaptors, after which a second PCR increased the library yield. After Ampure bead purification, the roughly 650 bp TCR product was size-selected on a 2% E-gel SizeSelection system. Before pooling, library quality was assessed on a Bioanalyzer, concentration was determined with Qubit, and library quantification was performed with the Kapa Library Quantification kit. Paired-end 2 x 150 bp sequencing of the libraries was performed on an Illumina HiSeq 2500. To increase sequence diversity, about 23-32% phiX was spiked into each library pool. Processing in the source paper ran as follows. Quality-filtered reads were processed with the UMI-based MiGEC pipeline, and over 80% of raw TCR sequences were removed by the MiGEC pipeline during error correction. IMGT germline references were used for aligning VDJ genes, and each clonotype was defined as a unique CDR3 amino acid sequence together with its V-J genes. Clonal expansion, Shannon diversity and CDR3 relatedness were evaluated with VDJtools (CalcPairwiseDistances, ClusterSamples), while phylogenetic trees were built in CLCbio workbench. A clone was classed as expanded if it had 8 or more unique UMIs, a cutoff based on coefficient-of-variation modelling across technical triplicates. TCRdb cleaned the public reads at Q25 with fastp, built clones with MiXCR and kept in-frame beta chains. Every CDR3 protein is listed once, alongside the most common genes and DNA of its rows. The authors' filters were not applied to this entry. This sample comprises roughly 76,000 distinct CDR3 sequences, 2.5% to 4% of them detected only once. The ten largest clones add up to 4% to 6.5% of the sample.

Spanning cysteine to phenylalanine, the CDR3 consists of 14 amino acids. Just CDR3 DNA is preserved here, 42 bases in frame from base 1. Based on the germline V gene, the CDR1 and CDR2 sequences are MDHEN and SYDVKM. A distance of 16 bases separates the germline ends of V and J, which lose 7 bases and 3 bases respectively. For the unsorted PBMC libraries, 2 million PBMCs were stored in RNAlater at -80 degrees C until RNA extraction and were used to generate the libraries. The multiple sclerosis patients were enrolled in a US clinical protocol that evaluated disease progression with magnetic resonance imaging. Peripheral blood underwent Ficoll-Hypaque density gradient centrifugation to isolate PBMCs, which were then cryopreserved in liquid nitrogen.

Material: PBMCs. This TCR was recovered from a woman aged 45-65 years with multiple sclerosis. The chain couples TRBV28 to TRBJ2-7, with the D call perhaps TRBD1 or TRBD2, as 5 bases match in each case. The CDR3: CASNPSGPSYEQYF. Here is the DNA: TGTGCCAGCAACCCTTCGGGACCCAGCTACGAGCAGTACTTC.